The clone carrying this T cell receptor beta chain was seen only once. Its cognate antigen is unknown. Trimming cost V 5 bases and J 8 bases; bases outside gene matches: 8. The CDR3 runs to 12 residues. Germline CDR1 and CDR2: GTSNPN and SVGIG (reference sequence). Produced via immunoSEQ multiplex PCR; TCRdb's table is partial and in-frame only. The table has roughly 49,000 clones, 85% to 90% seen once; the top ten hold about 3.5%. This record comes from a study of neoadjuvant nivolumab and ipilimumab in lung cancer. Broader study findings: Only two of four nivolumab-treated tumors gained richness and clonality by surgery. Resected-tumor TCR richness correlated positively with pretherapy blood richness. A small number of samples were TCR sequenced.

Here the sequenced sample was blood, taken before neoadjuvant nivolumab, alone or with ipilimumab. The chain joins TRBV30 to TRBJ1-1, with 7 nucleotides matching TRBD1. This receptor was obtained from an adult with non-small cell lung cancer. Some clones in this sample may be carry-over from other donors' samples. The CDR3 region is CAWVRMGQEAFF. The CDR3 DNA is TGTGCCTGGGTGAGGATGGGACAGGAAGCTTTCTTT. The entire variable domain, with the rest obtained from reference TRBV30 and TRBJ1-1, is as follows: SQTIHQWPATLVQPVGSPLSLECTVEGTSNPNLYWYRQAAGRGLQLLFYSVGIGQISSEVPQNLSASRPQDRQFILSSKKLLLSDSGFYLCAWVRMGQEAFFGQGTRLTVV.